This entry is about one TCR beta chain. As yet, its antigen is unknown. The sample comes from a study of shared clonotypes between healthy human individuals. Study summary: The cohort had a couple of women and a few men, ages 18 to 49. Study conclusions and caveats: A generally larger estimated richness was seen in naive subsets than in memory subsets. What limited the represented genetic and exposure-history diversity was the small number of donors.

V was clipped by 1 base and J by 4 bases, with 16 bases between them. CDR1 and CDR2 from the germline V gene are LNHDA and SQIVND (reference sequence). This CDR3 has 16 residues. Repertoires were generated with immunoSEQ multiplex PCR, while TCRdb's copy carries only in-frame clones and drops some. The sample shows 550,000 to 750,000 clones, about 92% of them seen only once. CD45RO-negative cells were positively selected for CCR7, leaving out terminally differentiated effector memory CD45RA+ cells. Nashville, Tennessee was home to all donors, each a Caucasian adult. The chain carries TRBV19 and TRBJ1-1, with unresolved D. The receptor was derived from a man aged 25 to 45 in good health. The sequenced sample was naive CD8+ T cells sorted from blood. The CDR3 spells CASSIGRVSQVTEAFF. CDR3 sequence (DNA): TGTGCCAGTAGTATAGGAAGAGTGAGCCAGGTCACTGAAGCTTTCTTT.